The sequence of this TCR beta chain was determined in a study of identifying expanded T cells in peripheral blood. Assay used: immunoSEQ multiplex PCR; TCRdb lists only in-frame clones, some missing. The sample lists about 86,000 clones, about 85% occurring once. There are a few counts of this clone. What it binds is not known. Study outcomes and limitations: Clone count variance between roughly two-week samples rose with total template count. Over around two and four weeks, about 16 and 19 clones changed, versus roughly 1.2 between replicates.

No infections or other immune events were documented during collection. Germline-derived CDR1 and CDR2 are LNHDA and SQIVND (reference sequence). The CDR3 contains 13 residues. V gave up 11 bases and J gave up 1 base, with 14 bases separating them. The sample comprised blood. The chain recombines TRBV19 with TRBJ1-2; D is perhaps TRBD1 (6 bases). The clonotype was recovered from a person aged 18-70 years in good health. The CDR3: CAGRRQDNYGYTF. CDR3 nucleotide sequence: TGTGCCGGAAGAAGACAGGATAACTATGGCTACACCTTC.